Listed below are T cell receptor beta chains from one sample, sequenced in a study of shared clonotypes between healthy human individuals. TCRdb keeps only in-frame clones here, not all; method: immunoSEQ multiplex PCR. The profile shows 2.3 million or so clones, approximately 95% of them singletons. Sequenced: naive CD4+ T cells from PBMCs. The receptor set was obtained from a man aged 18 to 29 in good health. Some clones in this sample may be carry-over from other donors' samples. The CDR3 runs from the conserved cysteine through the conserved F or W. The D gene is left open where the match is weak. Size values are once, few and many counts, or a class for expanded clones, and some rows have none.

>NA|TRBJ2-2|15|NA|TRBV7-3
TGTGCCAGCAGGGGGGACGGCTCGAGAACCGGGGAGCTGTTTTTT
CASRGDGSRTGELFF
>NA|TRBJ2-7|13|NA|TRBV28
TGTGCCAGCAGTTTACGGGCCTTCTACGAGCAGTACTTC
CASSLRAFYEQYF
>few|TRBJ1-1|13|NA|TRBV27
TGTGCCAGCAGTTTATCAGTGAACACTGAAGCTTTCTTT
CASSLSVNTEAFF
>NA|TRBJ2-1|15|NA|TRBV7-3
TGTGCCAGCAGCCCCCTCCCGTCGTCCTACAATGAGCAGTTCTTC
CASSPLPSSYNEQFF
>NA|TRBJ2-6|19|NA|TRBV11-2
TGTGCCAGCAGGGCAGGACCTGAGCCCTTTTTCTCTGGGGCCAACGTCCTGACTTTC
CASRAGPEPFFSGANVLTF
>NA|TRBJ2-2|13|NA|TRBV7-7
TGTGCCAGCAGCTCACGCGGTGGCCGGGAGCTGTTTTTT
CASSSRGGRELFF
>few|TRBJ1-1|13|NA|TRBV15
TGTGCCACCAGCAGAGTGTGGAACACTGAAGCTTTCTTT
CATSRVWNTEAFF
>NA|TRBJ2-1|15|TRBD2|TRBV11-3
TGTGCCAGCAGCTTAGGACTAGCGGCGTACAATGAGCAGTTCTTC
CASSLGLAAYNEQFF
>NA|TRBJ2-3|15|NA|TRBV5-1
TGCGCCAGCAGCCCGTCCACCCTCCAAACAGATACGCAGTATTTT
CASSPSTLQTDTQYF
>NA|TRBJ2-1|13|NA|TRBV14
TGTGCCAGCAGCCAGCGTGAGTACAATGAGCAGTTCTTC
CASSQREYNEQFF
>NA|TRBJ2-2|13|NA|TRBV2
TGTGCCAGCATGGGAGGGGGCACCGGGGAGCTGTTTTTT
CASMGGGTGELFF
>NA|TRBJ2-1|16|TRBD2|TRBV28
TGTGCCAGCAACCAACCGGGACTAGCGGGGTTCAATGAGCAGTTCTTC
CASNQPGLAGFNEQFF
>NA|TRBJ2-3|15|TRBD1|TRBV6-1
TGTGCCAGCAGGAGGGACAGGGGGAATACAGATACGCAGTATTTT
CASRRDRGNTDTQYF
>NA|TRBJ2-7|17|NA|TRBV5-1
TGCGCCAGCAGCTTGGCCTCCGTTGGGGACACGGGATACGAGCAGTACTTC
CASSLASVGDTGYEQYF
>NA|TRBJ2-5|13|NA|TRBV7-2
TGTGCCAGCAGCGCCCGACTAGGCAGTACCCAGTACTTC
CASSARLGSTQYF
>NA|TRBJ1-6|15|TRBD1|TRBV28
TGTGCCAGCAGCCCCACCGGGACAGCTCGTCTGGCCCTCCACTTT
CASSPTGTARLALHF
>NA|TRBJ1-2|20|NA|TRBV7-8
NA
CASSLAYGYTFGSGGGGYTF
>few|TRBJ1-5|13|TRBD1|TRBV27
TGTGCCAGCAGTGTCAGGGGGAGTCAGCCCCAGCATTTT
CASSVRGSQPQHF
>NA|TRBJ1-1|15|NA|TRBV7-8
TGTGCCAGCAGCCTAAGCGGACGGCTGAACACTGAAGCTTTCTTT
CASSLSGRLNTEAFF
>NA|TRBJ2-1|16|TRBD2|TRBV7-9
TGTGCCAGCAGTCAAACCAGCGGGAGGGTATACAATGAGCAGTTCTTC
CASSQTSGRVYNEQFF
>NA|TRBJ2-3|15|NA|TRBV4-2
TGTGCCAGCAGCCAAGCGTCCCAGGGGACAGATACGCAGTATTTT
CASSQASQGTDTQYF
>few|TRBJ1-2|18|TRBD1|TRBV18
TGTGCCAGCTCACCCCTTGAGGGACAGGCTACCGCTAACTATGGCTACACCTTC
CASSPLEGQATANYGYTF
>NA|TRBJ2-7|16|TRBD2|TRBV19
TGTGCCAGTAGTATAGATCCAGCGGGACTCCTCTACGAGCAGTACTTC
CASSIDPAGLLYEQYF
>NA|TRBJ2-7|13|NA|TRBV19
TGTGCCAGTAGTAGGACAGCGATCTACGAGCAGTACTTC
CASSRTAIYEQYF
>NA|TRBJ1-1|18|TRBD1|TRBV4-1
TGCGCCAGCAGCCAGAGGGGTCAACCGGGACAGGGTACCACTGAAGCTTTCTTT
CASSQRGQPGQGTTEAFF
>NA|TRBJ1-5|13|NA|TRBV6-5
TGTGCCAGCAGTTACTCCCGGGTACAGCCCCAGCATTTT
CASSYSRVQPQHF
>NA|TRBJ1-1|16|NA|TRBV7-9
TGTGCCAGCAGCCCAGGGGTCGGGGCCGGAGACACTGAAGCTTTCTTT
CASSPGVGAGDTEAFF
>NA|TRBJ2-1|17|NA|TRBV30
TGTGCCTGGGATCCAGGGGTCGGACTACGGGCCTACAATGAGCAGTTCTTC
CAWDPGVGLRAYNEQFF